Listed below are T cell receptor beta chains from one sample, sequenced in a study of blood T cell repertoires in COVID-19. Libraries were prepared by immunoSEQ multiplex PCR; TCRdb keeps only in-frame clonotypes and omits some of them. The table shows 25,000 to 30,000 clones, with approximately 93% occurring only once. Sequencing was done on a sample of peripheral blood. These receptors were taken from a woman aged 70-85 years with COVID-19, enrolled during active disease. Both conserved end residues are part of each CDR3. D genes are given only for firm matches.

>TRBV19|TRBD2|TRBJ2-1
CASSSAVYRLAGNEQFF
>TRBV29-1|NA|TRBJ2-5
CSVDATGLLQTQYF
>TRBV24-1|NA|TRBJ2-5
CATSRGHHQETQYF
>TRBV7-8|TRBD2|TRBJ2-1
CASSRVAGVDEQFF
>TRBV7-9|TRBD2|TRBJ2-5
CASSLVGLAGGETQYF
>TRBV28|NA|TRBJ1-1
CASSSGNTEAFF
>TRBV7-3|TRBD2|TRBJ2-1
CASSLIGLAGDNEQFF
>TRBV6-5|TRBD1|TRBJ1-1
CASSYRDRGTEAFF
>TRBV14|NA|TRBJ2-6
CASSPRRGQVSGANVLTF
>TRBV18|NA|TRBJ2-1
CASSPGGASYNEQFF
>TRBV5-8|NA|TRBJ2-7
CASSLGRDVYEQYF
>TRBV11-2|NA|TRBJ1-5
CASSLGGPNQPQHF
>TRBV28|NA|TRBJ1-5
CASSFPERPQHF
>TRBV30|NA|TRBJ1-5
CAWSGGRNSNQPQHF
>TRBV19|NA|TRBJ1-1
CASSTQVGTEAFF
>TRBV28|TRBD1|TRBJ1-6
CASSLGDSNNSPLHF
>TRBV10-2|TRBD2|TRBJ2-3
CASKARLAGVEDTQYF
>TRBV2|NA|TRBJ2-2
CASSGERNTGELFF
>TRBV2|NA|TRBJ1-1
CASSEFLGGVEAFF
>TRBV6-1|NA|TRBJ2-7
CASSETGYEQYF
>TRBV23-1|TRBD1|TRBJ1-5
CASSQTGTGGGNQPQHF
>TRBV12-3/TRBV12-4|NA|TRBJ2-1
CASRAGLYNEQFF
>TRBV12-3/TRBV12-4|TRBD2|TRBJ2-5
CASRTSGRGTQYF
>TRBV11-3|NA|TRBJ2-1
CASSLDGTLNEQFF
>TRBV2|NA|TRBJ1-1
CASSIRFWGRAFF
>TRBV4-1|TRBD1|TRBJ2-2
CASSRRQGENTGELFF
>TRBV2|TRBD1|TRBJ2-7
CASSEHWQGAPRGHEQYF
>TRBV10-3|NA|TRBJ1-4
CAISEGALVGEKLFF
>TRBV9|NA|TRBJ2-3
CASSVEAGLYTDTQYF
>TRBV19|NA|TRBJ1-5
CASRPGGGNRVPQHF
>TRBV7-2|NA|TRBJ1-6
CASSLAGDNSPLHF
>TRBV5-4|TRBD1|TRBJ2-7
CASSFGTGGFVEQYF
>TRBV29-1|TRBD1|TRBJ2-3
CSVEDRLDRAGTDTQYF
>TRBV14|TRBD1|TRBJ2-7
CASSQAGQSYEQYF
>TRBV27|NA|TRBJ1-3
CASTPSGSVGNTIYF
>TRBV5-1|TRBD2|TRBJ2-5
CASSGAGTSAETQYF
>TRBV27|NA|TRBJ2-2
CASSSTNTGELFF
>TRBV5-1|TRBD2|TRBJ2-5
CASAHSGTEAQYF
>TRBV6-2/TRBV6-3|NA|TRBJ1-2
CASSSPSTVYGYTF
>TRBV7-9|NA|TRBJ1-2
CASSLGTDYGYTF
>TRBV28|NA|TRBJ2-3
CASSETGPGATDTQYF
>TRBV11-2|TRBD2|TRBJ2-5
CASSPGGAGGPYQETQYF
>TRBV5-8|NA|TRBJ2-7
CASSLAYEQYF
>TRBV7-3|NA|TRBJ1-4
CASSNGQGEKLFF
>TRBV7-2|TRBD1|TRBJ2-7
CASSLRQGSVYEQYF
>TRBV7-9|TRBD1|TRBJ1-1
CASSLGQVNTEAFF
>TRBV19|TRBD1|TRBJ2-1
CASSPTGGFNEQFF
>TRBV2|NA|TRBJ1-4
CASSEGPQGEKLFF
>TRBV2|TRBD1|TRBJ2-7
CASSEVPPGQEAYEQYF
>TRBV5-8|NA|TRBJ2-3
CASSSPTGRLLVPSTDTQYF
>TRBV28|NA|TRBJ1-5
CASSLPGGKPQHF
>TRBV15|NA|TRBJ1-6
CATSFVRNNSPLHF
>TRBV6-6|TRBD1|TRBJ1-6
CASSDSTGGSSPLHF
>TRBV7-9|TRBD1|TRBJ2-5
CASRPTGPETQYF
>TRBV27|NA|TRBJ2-7
CASSFRPGTYEQYF
>TRBV6-5|TRBD2|TRBJ2-5
CASSQRDLRETQYF
>TRBV7-9|NA|TRBJ1-1
CASIWGNWGSDTEAFF
>TRBV28|NA|TRBJ1-4
CASTAQGYEKLFF
>TRBV7-9|NA|TRBJ2-3
CASSPLSGTDTQYF